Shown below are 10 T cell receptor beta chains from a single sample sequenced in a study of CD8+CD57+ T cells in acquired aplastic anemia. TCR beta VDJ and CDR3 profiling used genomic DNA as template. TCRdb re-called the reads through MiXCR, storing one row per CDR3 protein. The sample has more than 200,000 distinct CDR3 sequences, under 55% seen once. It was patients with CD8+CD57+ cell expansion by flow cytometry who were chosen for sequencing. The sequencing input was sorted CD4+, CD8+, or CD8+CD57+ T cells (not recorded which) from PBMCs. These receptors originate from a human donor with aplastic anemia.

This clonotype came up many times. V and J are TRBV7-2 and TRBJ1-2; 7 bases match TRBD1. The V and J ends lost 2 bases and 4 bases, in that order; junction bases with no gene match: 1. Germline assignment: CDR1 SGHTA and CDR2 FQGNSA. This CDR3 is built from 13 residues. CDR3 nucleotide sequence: TGTGCCAGCAGCTTATACAGGGGCTATGGCTACACCTTC. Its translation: CASSLYRGYGYTF.

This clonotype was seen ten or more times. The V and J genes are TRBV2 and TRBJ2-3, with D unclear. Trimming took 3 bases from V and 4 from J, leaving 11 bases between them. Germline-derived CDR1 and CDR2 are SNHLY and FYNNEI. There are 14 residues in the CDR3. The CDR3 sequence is CASSEHQESDTQYF. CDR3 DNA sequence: TGTGCCAGCAGTGAGCACCAGGAGTCAGATACGCAGTATTTT.

For the CDR3, the DNA is TGTGCCAGCAGTACTCCCGACAGGGACAATCAGCCCCAGCATTTT. The encoded protein is CASSTPDRDNQPQHF. The chain has TRBV28 and TRBJ1-5; 7 nucleotides line up with TRBD1. V was pared by 5 bases and J by 3 bases, with 7 bases of the junction left unmatched. The CDR3 has 15 amino acids. Germline V gene data show CDR1 as MDHEN and CDR2 as SYDVKM.

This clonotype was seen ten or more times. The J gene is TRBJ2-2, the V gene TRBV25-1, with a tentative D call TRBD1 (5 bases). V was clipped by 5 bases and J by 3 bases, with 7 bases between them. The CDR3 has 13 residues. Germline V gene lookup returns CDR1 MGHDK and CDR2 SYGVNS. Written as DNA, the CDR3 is TGTGCCAGCAGTCCACAGGACACCGGGGAGCTGTTTTTT. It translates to CASSPQDTGELFF.

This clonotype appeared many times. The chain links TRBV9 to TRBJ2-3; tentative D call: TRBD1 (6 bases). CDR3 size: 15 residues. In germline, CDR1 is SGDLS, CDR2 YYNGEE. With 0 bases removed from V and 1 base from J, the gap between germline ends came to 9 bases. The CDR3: CASSVGPGGTDTQYF. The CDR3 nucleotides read TGTGCCAGCAGCGTAGGTCCAGGGGGCACAGATACGCAGTATTTT.

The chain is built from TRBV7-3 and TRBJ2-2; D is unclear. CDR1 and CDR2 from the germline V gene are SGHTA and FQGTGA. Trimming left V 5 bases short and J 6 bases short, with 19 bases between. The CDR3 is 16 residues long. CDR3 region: CASSNIREFWSGELFF. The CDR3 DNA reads TGTGCCAGCAGCAACATAAGGGAATTTTGGTCCGGGGAGCTGTTTTTT. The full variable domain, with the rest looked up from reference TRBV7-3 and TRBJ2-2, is GAGVSQTPSNKVTEKGKYVELRCDPISGHTALYWYRQSLGQGPEFLIYFQGTGAADDSGLPNDRFFAVRPEGSVSTLKIQRTERGDSAVYLCASSNIREFWSGELFFGEGSRLTVL.

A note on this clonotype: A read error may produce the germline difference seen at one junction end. CDR3 in amino acids: CASRGAGGEHRGAVF. In DNA form, the CDR3 reads TGTGCCAGCAGGGGAGCGGGGGGGGAACACCGGGGAGCTGTTTTT. This chain links TRBV12-3 or TRBV12-4 with TRBJ2-2, with 10 bases aligning to TRBD2. This CDR3 comprises 15 residues.

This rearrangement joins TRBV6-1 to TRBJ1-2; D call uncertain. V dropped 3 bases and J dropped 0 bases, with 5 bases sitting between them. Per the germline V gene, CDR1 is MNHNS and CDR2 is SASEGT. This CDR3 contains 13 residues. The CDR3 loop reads CASSEGPNYGYTF. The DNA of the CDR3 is TGTGCCAGCAGTGAGGGCCCTAACTATGGCTACACCTTC.

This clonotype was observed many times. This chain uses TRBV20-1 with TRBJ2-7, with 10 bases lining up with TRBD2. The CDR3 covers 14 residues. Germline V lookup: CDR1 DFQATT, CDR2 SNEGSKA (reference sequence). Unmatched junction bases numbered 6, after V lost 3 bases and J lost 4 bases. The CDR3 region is CSARWASGGYEQYF. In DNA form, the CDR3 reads TGCAGTGCTAGGTGGGCTAGCGGGGGTTACGAGCAGTACTTC.

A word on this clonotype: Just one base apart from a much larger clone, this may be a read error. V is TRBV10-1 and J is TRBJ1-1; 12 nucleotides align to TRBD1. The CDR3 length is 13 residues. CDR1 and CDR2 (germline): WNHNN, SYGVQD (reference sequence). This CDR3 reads CAGIGTGGAEAFF. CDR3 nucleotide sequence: TGTGCCGGCATCGGGACAGGGGGCGCTGAAGCTTTCTTT.